Each of the 5 T cell receptor beta chains below was sequenced from the same sample in a study of blood T cell repertoires in COVID-19. This table comes from immunoSEQ multiplex PCR, and its TCRdb copy is limited to in-frame clones, with some not included. The sample has 200,000 to 250,000 clones, 70% to 90% seen once. Sequencing was done on a sample of PBMCs or T cells enriched from blood (not recorded which). The receptor set was obtained from a woman in her forties or fifties in a cohort exposed to, infected with or recovered from COVID-19 (not recorded which).

This chain connects TRBV5-1 to TRBJ1-2, with D possibly TRBD1 on 5 matching bases. The CDR3 length is 12 residues. Trimming pared 3 bases from V and 10 bases from J, leaving 13 bases between. Germline V gene sequence: CDR1 SGHRS, CDR2 YFSETQ. DNA for the CDR3: TGCGCCAGCAGCTCAGAGGACATGGTCTACACCTTC. Protein: CASSSEDMVYTF.

The genes are TRBV5-4 and TRBJ1-2; 11 bases agree with TRBD1. The CDR3 totals 19 residues. Germline lookup yields CDR1 SGHNT and CDR2 YYREEE (reference sequence). The V segment lost 0 bases and the J segment 5 bases; nucleotides outside the gene matches: 15. CDR3 loop: CASSLERAFLGQGEYGYTF. The CDR3 nucleotides are TGTGCCAGCAGCTTGGAGCGTGCTTTTTTGGGACAGGGGGAGTATGGCTACACCTTC.

The J gene is TRBJ2-1, the V gene TRBV9, with a weak D call TRBD1 (6 bases). V was cut by 3 bases and J by 2 bases, with 12 bases left in between. Germline values: CDR1 SGDLS, CDR2 YYNGEE. The CDR3 is 15 amino acids. The CDR3 is CASSAWDTAYNEQFF. The CDR3 DNA follows: TGTGCCAGCAGCGCGTGGGACACCGCCTACAATGAGCAGTTCTTC.

The V and J genes are TRBV7-2 and TRBJ2-3, with TRBD2 as a possible D gene (6 bases). This CDR3 spans 13 amino acids. Trimming took 0 bases from V and 8 from J, leaving 9 bases between them. Germline CDR1 SGHTA, CDR2 FQGNSA. CDR3 amino acids: CASSLAGGATQYF. Here the CDR3 DNA reads TGTGCCAGCAGCTTAGCGGGGGGTGCTACGCAGTATTTT.

The chain recombines TRBV7-2 with TRBJ2-5, with D tentatively TRBD2 (6 bases). V dropped 5 bases and J dropped 3 bases, with 13 bases sitting between them. The CDR3 extends over 14 amino acids. CDR1 and CDR2 (germline): SGHTA, FQGNSA. The CDR3 loop reads CASSGRGGKETQYF. CDR3 DNA: TGTGCCAGCAGCGGAAGAGGCGGGAAAGAGACCCAGTACTTC.